The T cell receptor (beta chain) described here comes from a study of shared clonotypes between healthy human individuals. Profiled with immunoSEQ multiplex PCR; TCRdb holds only in-frame clones, not every one. The data contain millions of clones, 93% of them singletons. The sequence was collected from a man aged 18-30 years in good health. Some clones in this sample may be carry-over from other donors' samples. The specimen was naive CD4+ T cells from PBMCs. Subset: CD45RA+ positively selected.

CDR3 in amino acids: CASSIDRGSGEQYF. For the CDR3, the DNA is TGTGCCAGTAGTATAGATCGCGGATCGGGCGAGCAGTACTTC. The chain employs TRBV19 and TRBJ2-7, with D uncertain. CDR3 size: 14 residues. In germline, CDR1 is LNHDA, CDR2 SQIVND (reference sequence). Trimming pared 0 bases from V and 6 bases from J, leaving 12 bases between. Full variable domain (remainder filled in from reference TRBV19 and TRBJ2-7): DGGITQSPKYLFRKEGQNVTLSCEQNLNHDAMYWYRQDPGQGLRLIYYSQIVNDFQKGDIAEGYSVSREKKESFPLTVTSAQKNPTAFYLCASSIDRGSGEQYFGPGTRLTVT.